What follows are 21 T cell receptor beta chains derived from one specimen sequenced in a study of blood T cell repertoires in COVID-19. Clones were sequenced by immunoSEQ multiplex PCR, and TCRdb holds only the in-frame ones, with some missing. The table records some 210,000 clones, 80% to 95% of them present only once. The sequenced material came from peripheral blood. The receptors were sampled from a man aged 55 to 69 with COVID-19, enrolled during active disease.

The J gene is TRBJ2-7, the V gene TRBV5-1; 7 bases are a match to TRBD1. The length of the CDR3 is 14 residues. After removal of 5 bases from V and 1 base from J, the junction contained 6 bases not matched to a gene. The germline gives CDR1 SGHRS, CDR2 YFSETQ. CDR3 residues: CASSLPGQSYEQYF. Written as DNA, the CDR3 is TGCGCCAGCAGTCTACCGGGACAGTCCTACGAGCAGTACTTC.

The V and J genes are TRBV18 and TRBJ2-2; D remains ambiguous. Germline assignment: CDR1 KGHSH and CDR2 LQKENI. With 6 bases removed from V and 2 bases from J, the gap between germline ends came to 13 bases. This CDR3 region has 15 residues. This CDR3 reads CASSRISPNTGELFF. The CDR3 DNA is TGTGCCAGCTCGCGTATTTCACCAAACACCGGGGAGCTGTTTTTT.

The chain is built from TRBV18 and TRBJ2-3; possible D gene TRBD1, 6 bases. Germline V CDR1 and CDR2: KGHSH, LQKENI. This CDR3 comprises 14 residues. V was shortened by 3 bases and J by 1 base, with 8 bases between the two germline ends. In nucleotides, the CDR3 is TGTGCCAGCTCACCGCGACAGGGCACAGATACGCAGTATTTT. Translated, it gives CASSPRQGTDTQYF.

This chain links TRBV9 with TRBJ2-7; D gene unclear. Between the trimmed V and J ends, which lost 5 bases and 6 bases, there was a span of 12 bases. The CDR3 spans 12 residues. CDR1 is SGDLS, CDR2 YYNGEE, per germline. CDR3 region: CASRDSRGEQYF. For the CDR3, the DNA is TGTGCCAGCAGGGATAGCAGAGGCGAGCAGTACTTC.

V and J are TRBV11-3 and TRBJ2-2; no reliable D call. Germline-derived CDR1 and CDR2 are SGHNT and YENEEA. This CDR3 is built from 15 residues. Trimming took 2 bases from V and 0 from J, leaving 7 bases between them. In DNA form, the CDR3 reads TGTGCCAGCAGCTTACGACGGGCGAACACCGGGGAGCTGTTTTTT. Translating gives CASSLRRANTGELFF.

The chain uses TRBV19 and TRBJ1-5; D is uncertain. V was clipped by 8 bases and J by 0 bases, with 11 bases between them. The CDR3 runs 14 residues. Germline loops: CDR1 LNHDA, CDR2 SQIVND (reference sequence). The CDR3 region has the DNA TGTGCCAGTCAATCGAGCGCTAGCAATCAGCCCCAGCATTTT. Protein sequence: CASQSSASNQPQHF.

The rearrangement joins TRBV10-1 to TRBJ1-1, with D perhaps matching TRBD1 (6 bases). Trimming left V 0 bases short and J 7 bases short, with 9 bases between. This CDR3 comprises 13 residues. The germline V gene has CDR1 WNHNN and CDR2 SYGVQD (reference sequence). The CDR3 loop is CASSESARGEAFF. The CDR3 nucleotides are TGCGCCAGCAGTGAGTCGGCCAGGGGTGAAGCTTTCTTT.

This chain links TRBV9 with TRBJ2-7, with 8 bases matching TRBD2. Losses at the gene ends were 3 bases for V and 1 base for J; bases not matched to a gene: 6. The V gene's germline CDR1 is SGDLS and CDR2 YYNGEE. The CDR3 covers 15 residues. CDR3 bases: TGTGCCAGCAGCGCGGGGGGGGCCGAATCCTACGAGCAGTACTTC. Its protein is CASSAGGAESYEQYF.

CDR3 nucleotides: TGTGCCAGCTCACCACGGATGGAGGGAGGTGACGGCTACACCTTC. It specifies CASSPRMEGGDGYTF. The chain recombines TRBV18 with TRBJ1-2; D remains ambiguous. The CDR3 loop spans 15 amino acids. Trimming removed 1 base from V and 8 bases from J, with 17 bases in between. Per the germline V gene, CDR1 is KGHSH and CDR2 is LQKENI. Full variable domain (remainder filled in from reference TRBV18 and TRBJ1-2): NAGVMQNPRHLVRRRGQEARLRCSPMKGHSHVYWYRQLPEEGLKFMVYLQKENIIDESGMPKERFSAEFPKEGPSILRIQQVVRGDSAAYFCASSPRMEGGDGYTFGSGTRLTVV.

The CDR3 region has the DNA TGTGCCAGCAGGAGGGACAGCTACAATGAGCAGTTCTTC. Its protein is CASRRDSYNEQFF. V is TRBV2 and J is TRBJ2-1; 7 positions agree with TRBD1. The ends lost 6 bases at V and 3 bases at J; junction bases unmatched: 2. Germline CDR1 SNHLY, CDR2 FYNNEI. The CDR3 has 13 residues.

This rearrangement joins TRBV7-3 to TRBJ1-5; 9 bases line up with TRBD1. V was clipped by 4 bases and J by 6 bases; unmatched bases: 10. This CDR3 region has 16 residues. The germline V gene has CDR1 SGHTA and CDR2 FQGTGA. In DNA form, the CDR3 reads TGTGCCAGCAGCTCGCCCCTCGGGACAGGGTTTCAGCCCCAGCATTTT. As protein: CASSSPLGTGFQPQHF.

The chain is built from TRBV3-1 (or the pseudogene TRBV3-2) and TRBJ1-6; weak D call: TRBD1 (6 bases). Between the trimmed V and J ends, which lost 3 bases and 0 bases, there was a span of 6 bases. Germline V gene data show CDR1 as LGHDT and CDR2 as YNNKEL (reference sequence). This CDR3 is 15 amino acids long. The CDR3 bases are TGTGCCAGCAGCCAGGGGGCCTCCTATAATTCACCCCTCCACTTT. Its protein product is CASSQGASYNSPLHF.

CDR3 sequence (DNA): TGCAGCGTTCTTACTAGCGGGAGCTACGAGCAGTACTTC. Encoded protein: CSVLTSGSYEQYF. The V and J genes are TRBV29-1 and TRBJ2-7; 11 bases fit TRBD2. The junction had 3 bases not matched to a gene; V was cut back by 5 bases and J by 3 bases. This CDR3 is 13 amino acids long. Germline V gene data show CDR1 as SQVTM and CDR2 as ANQGSEA.

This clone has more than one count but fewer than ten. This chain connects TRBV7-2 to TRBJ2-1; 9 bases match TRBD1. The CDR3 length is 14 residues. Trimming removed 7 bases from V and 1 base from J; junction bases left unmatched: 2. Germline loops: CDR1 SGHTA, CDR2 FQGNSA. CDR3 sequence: CASKGQGSYNEQFF. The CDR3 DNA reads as TGTGCCAGCAAAGGACAGGGGTCCTACAATGAGCAGTTCTTC.

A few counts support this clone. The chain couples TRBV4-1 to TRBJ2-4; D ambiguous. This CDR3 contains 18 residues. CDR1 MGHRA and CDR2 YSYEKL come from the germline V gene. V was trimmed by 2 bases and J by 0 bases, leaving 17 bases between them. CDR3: CASSQFGFASLAKNIQYF. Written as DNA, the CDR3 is TGCGCCAGCAGCCAATTCGGTTTTGCTTCCTTAGCCAAAAACATTCAGTACTTC.

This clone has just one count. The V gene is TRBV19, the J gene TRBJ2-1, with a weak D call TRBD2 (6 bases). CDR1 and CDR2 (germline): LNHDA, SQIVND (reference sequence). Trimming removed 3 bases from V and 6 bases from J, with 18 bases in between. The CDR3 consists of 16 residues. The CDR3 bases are TGTGCCAGTAGTATCTGGAGGAATGGCGGGGCCAATGAGCAGTTCTTC. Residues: CASSIWRNGGANEQFF.

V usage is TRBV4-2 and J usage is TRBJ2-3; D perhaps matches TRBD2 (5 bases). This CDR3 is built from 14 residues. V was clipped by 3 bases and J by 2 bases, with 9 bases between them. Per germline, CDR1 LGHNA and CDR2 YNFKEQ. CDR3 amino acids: CASSQGRFTDTQYF. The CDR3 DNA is TGTGCCAGCAGCCAGGGGAGATTCACAGATACGCAGTATTTT.

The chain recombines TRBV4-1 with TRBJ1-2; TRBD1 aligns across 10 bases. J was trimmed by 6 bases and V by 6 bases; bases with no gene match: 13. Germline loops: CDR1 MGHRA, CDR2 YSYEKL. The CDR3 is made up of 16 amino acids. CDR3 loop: CASRPSERQGANGYTF. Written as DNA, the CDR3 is TGCGCCAGCAGGCCATCGGAGAGACAGGGGGCTAATGGCTACACCTTC.

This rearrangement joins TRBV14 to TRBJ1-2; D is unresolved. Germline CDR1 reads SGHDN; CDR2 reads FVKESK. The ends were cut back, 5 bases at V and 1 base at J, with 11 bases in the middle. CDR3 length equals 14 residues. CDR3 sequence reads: CASSARAGNYGYTF. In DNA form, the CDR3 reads TGTGCCAGCAGCGCTAGGGCGGGTAACTATGGCTACACCTTC.

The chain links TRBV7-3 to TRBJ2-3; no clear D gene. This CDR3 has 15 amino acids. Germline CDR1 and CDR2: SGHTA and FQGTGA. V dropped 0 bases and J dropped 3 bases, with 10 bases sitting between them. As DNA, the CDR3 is TGTGCCAGCAGCTTAACGTTCGAGCGAACAGATACGCAGTATTTT. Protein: CASSLTFERTDTQYF.

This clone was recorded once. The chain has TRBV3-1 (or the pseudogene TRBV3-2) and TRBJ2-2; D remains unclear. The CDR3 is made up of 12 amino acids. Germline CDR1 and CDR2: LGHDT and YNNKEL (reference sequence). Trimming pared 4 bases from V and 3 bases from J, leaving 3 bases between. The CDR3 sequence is CASSPDTGELFF. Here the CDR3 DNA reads TGTGCCAGCAGCCCAGACACCGGGGAGCTGTTTTTT.